A selection of T cell receptor beta chains follows, all from one sample in a study of blood T cells in healthy people across ages. TCRdb recomputed calls from the 5' RACE reads with MiXCR, one row per CDR3 protein. Counted here are about 1,800,000 distinct CDR3 sequences, 28% occurring once; the ten biggest clones make up roughly 8.2%. Sequencing input: blood. The receptors shown here come from a woman under 40 in good health. CDR3s include the opening cysteine and the closing phenylalanine or tryptophan. The D gene is left open where the match is weak. The size field is filled for only some rows; it gives once, few, many or a size class.

J gene: TRBJ2-5
D gene: TRBD2
clone size: NA
V gene: TRBV7-2
CDR3 DNA: TGTGCCAGCAGCTTAGGTCTAGCGGGGGGGCTTCTTTACGGAGAGACCCAGTACTTC
CDR3 protein: CASSLGLAGGLLYGETQYF

J gene: TRBJ2-1
D gene: NA
clone size: few
V gene: TRBV20-1
CDR3 DNA: TGCAGTGCTAGTACCAGGGAGACCTACAATGAGCAGTTCTTC
CDR3 protein: CSASTRETYNEQFF

J gene: TRBJ2-7
D gene: NA
clone size: NA
V gene: TRBV12-3/TRBV12-4
CDR3 DNA: TGTGCCAGCAGCTTTGAGCTGACCGGGCTGCAAGGAACCCAGTACTTC
CDR3 protein: CASSFELTGLQGTQYF

J gene: TRBJ2-2
D gene: NA
clone size: few
V gene: TRBV7-2
CDR3 DNA: TGTGCCAGCAGCTTTAGCTCGGGGACCGGGGAGCTGTTTTTT
CDR3 protein: CASSFSSGTGELFF

J gene: TRBJ2-3
D gene: NA
clone size: NA
V gene: TRBV30
CDR3 DNA: TGTGCCTGGGGGACTGCTGATACGCAGTATTTT
CDR3 protein: CAWGTADTQYF

J gene: TRBJ2-1
D gene: NA
clone size: few
V gene: TRBV5-6
CDR3 DNA: TGTGCCAGCAGCTTGACAGGGTCCGGAGAGCAGTTCTTC
CDR3 protein: CASSLTGSGEQFF

J gene: TRBJ2-5
D gene: NA
clone size: NA
V gene: TRBV14
CDR3 DNA: TGTGCCAGCACTGGAGGGACACAAGAGGCCCAGTACTTC
CDR3 protein: CASTGGTQEAQYF

J gene: TRBJ2-1
D gene: NA
clone size: few
V gene: TRBV5-1
CDR3 DNA: TGCGCCAGCACCCGAGATGCAGGGAGGTCCTACAATGAGCAGTTCTTC
CDR3 protein: CASTRDAGRSYNEQFF

J gene: TRBJ1-2
D gene: NA
clone size: few
V gene: TRBV4-3
CDR3 DNA: TGCGCCAGCAGCCCGGCAGGGCGGGAGTCGGGCTACACCTTC
CDR3 protein: CASSPAGRESGYTF

J gene: TRBJ2-7
D gene: TRBD2
clone size: NA
V gene: TRBV7-9
CDR3 DNA: TGTGCCAGCAGCTGGACTAGCGGGGAGCTCGAGCAGTACTTC
CDR3 protein: CASSWTSGELEQYF